Presented here are 20 T cell receptor beta chains from one specimen sequenced in a study of T cells after yellow fever vaccination. TCRdb reprocessed the 5' RACE reads with MiXCR, giving one entry per CDR3 protein. The table lists 500,000 to 650,000 distinct CDR3 sequences, roughly an eighth of them singletons. The specimen comprised PBMCs, sampled on the day of the yellow fever booster vaccination. The source of these receptors is a young man who received the YFV17D yellow fever vaccine.

The rearrangement links TRBV27 to TRBJ1-1; D perhaps matches TRBD1 (5 bases). Trimming took 5 bases from V and 5 from J, leaving 15 bases between them. CDR3 size: 14 residues. Germline V gene data show CDR1 as MNHEY and CDR2 as SMNVEV (reference sequence). The CDR3 loop is CASSPRDEETEAFF. The CDR3 nucleotides read TGTGCCAGCAGTCCCCGGGACGAGGAAACTGAAGCTTTCTTT.

The V and J genes are TRBV7-9 and TRBJ2-5; D unclear. Germline V gene lookup returns CDR1 SEHNR and CDR2 FQNEAQ (reference sequence). The V end was cut by 6 bases, the J end by 4 bases, with 12 bases between. There are 13 residues in the CDR3. In DNA, the CDR3 is TGTGCCAGCAGGGGTCCCGGTCGAGAGACCCAGTACTTC. Translation gives CASRGPGRETQYF.

In its sample, this clonotype was seen many times. The chain uses TRBV7-9 and TRBJ2-5; TRBD1 or TRBD2 may be the D gene (5 bases each). The germline V gene has CDR1 SEHNR and CDR2 FQNEAQ (reference sequence). Trimming removed 6 bases from V and 5 bases from J, with 7 bases in between. There are 11 residues in the CDR3. The CDR3 coding sequence is TGTGCCAGCAGTTGGGGGGAGACCCAGTACTTC. Translating it yields CASSWGETQYF. The entire variable domain, with the rest obtained from reference TRBV7-9 and TRBJ2-5, is as follows: DTGVSQNPRHKITKRGQNVTFRCDPISEHNRLYWYRQTLGQGPEFLTYFQNEAQLEKSRLLSDRFSAERPKGSFSTLEIQRTEQGDSAMYLCASSWGETQYFGPGTRLLVL.

This clonotype has only a few counts. The rearrangement uses TRBV20-1 and TRBJ2-3, with D possibly being TRBD2 (6 bases). CDR3 size: 13 residues. Germline assignment: CDR1 DFQATT and CDR2 SNEGSKA (reference sequence). Trimming took 6 bases from V and 1 from J, leaving 11 bases between them. The CDR3 bases are TGCAGTGCACGGAGGGTCGGCACAGATACGCAGTATTTT. This encodes CSARRVGTDTQYF.

This clonotype was seen only a few times. V and J are TRBV6-2 or TRBV6-3 and TRBJ1-1; D is undetermined. V was cut by 8 bases and J by 1 base, with 5 bases left in between. The CDR3 is 11 residues long. Germline V lookup: CDR1 MNHEY, CDR2 SVGEGT. Here the CDR3 reads CASRQNTEAFF. The CDR3 DNA sequence: TGTGCCAGCCGGCAGAACACTGAAGCTTTCTTT.

This clonotype has ten or more counts. The V call is TRBV5-1, the J call TRBJ2-7; no clear D. Trimming stripped 4 bases from V and 4 bases from J, with 12 bases between. Germline-derived CDR1 and CDR2 are SGHRS and YFSETQ. CDR3 length equals 13 residues. CDR3 in amino acids: CASSLGIGYEQYF. Here the CDR3 DNA reads TGCGCCAGCAGCCTGGGGATCGGGTACGAGCAGTACTTC.

The chain uses TRBV4-3 and TRBJ2-3, with D possibly being TRBD1 or TRBD2 (5 bases each). The CDR3 is 16 residues long. The V end lost 1 base, the J end lost 0 bases, and 11 bases lay between the germline ends. Germline V gene sequence: CDR1 LGHNA, CDR2 YSLEER. The CDR3 DNA reads as TGCGCCAGCAGCCAAGGGGGGAGAGGTAGCACAGATACGCAGTATTTT. Encoded protein: CASSQGGRGSTDTQYF.

The chain is built from TRBV7-9 and TRBJ2-1; possibly TRBD1 for D (5 bases). Germline V gene lookup returns CDR1 SEHNR and CDR2 FQNEAQ (reference sequence). The CDR3 length is 14 residues. Trimming stripped 5 bases from V and 9 bases from J, with 17 bases between. The CDR3 is CASSEGAHWGEQFF. The DNA for the CDR3 is TGTGCCAGCAGCGAAGGGGCCCACTGGGGTGAGCAGTTCTTC.

This clonotype was seen more than once but under ten times. This chain links TRBV15 with TRBJ2-5, with D unresolved. Germline V gives CDR1 LNHNV, CDR2 YYDKDF (reference sequence). There are 14 residues in the CDR3. V dropped 1 base and J dropped 1 base, with 7 bases sitting between them. The CDR3 protein is CATSRVSSQETQYF. In DNA, the CDR3 is TGTGCCACCAGCAGAGTGAGCAGCCAAGAGACCCAGTACTTC. Using reference TRBV15 and TRBJ2-5 for the parts outside the CDR3, the full variable domain is DAMVIQNPRYQVTQFGKPVTLSCSQTLNHNVMYWYQQKSSQAPKLLFHYYDKDFNNEADTPDNFQSRRPNTSFCFLDIRSPGLGDTAMYLCATSRVSSQETQYFGPGTRLLVL.

This clonotype appeared a few times. The J gene is TRBJ2-1, the V gene TRBV21-1; TRBD1 is the table's D call and was not checked against the DNA. TRBV21-1 is noted as a pseudogene. CDR3 size: 15 residues. The CDR3 DNA reads TGTGCCAGCAGCAAAACGGGACAGGGAAACAATGAGCAGTTCTTC. Its protein is CASSKTGQGNNEQFF.

Many counts were recorded for this clonotype. V gene TRBV19 combines with J gene TRBJ1-1, with a tentative D call TRBD1 (5 bases). Trimming pared 6 bases from V and 4 bases from J, leaving 12 bases between. The CDR3 has 13 residues. Germline V CDR1 and CDR2: LNHDA, SQIVND (reference sequence). CDR3 sequence: CASRLTGGTEAFF. The CDR3 DNA reads as TGTGCCAGTAGGCTCACGGGGGGCACTGAAGCTTTCTTT.

This clonotype appeared a few times. This chain uses TRBV6-5 with TRBJ2-2, with D maybe TRBD2 (6 bases). The V and J ends lost 3 bases and 3 bases respectively, with 14 bases between them. This CDR3 region has 16 residues. Germline CDR1 MNHEY, CDR2 SVGAGI. CDR3 in amino acids: CASSYGGRVDTGELFF. The CDR3 DNA is TGTGCCAGCAGTTATGGGGGGAGAGTAGACACCGGGGAGCTGTTTTTT.

Only a few counts were recorded for this clonotype. The chain recombines TRBV25-1 with TRBJ1-6; D not resolved. Trimming left V 2 bases short and J 10 bases short, with 6 bases between. Germline V gene lookup returns CDR1 MGHDK and CDR2 SYGVNS. The CDR3 length is 12 residues. Here the CDR3 DNA reads TGTGCCAGCAGTGAACAAAACTCACCCCTCCACTTT. Residues: CASSEQNSPLHF.

This rearrangement joins TRBV18 to TRBJ2-1; 9 nucleotides line up with TRBD1. CDR3 length: 15 residues. Per the germline V gene, CDR1 is KGHSH and CDR2 is LQKENI. The junction had 4 bases not matched to a gene; V was cut back by 2 bases and J by 5 bases. In DNA form, the CDR3 reads TGTGCCAGCTCACCATTCGGGACAGGGAACAATGAGCAGTTCTTC. Translated, it gives CASSPFGTGNNEQFF.

In this sample, this clonotype turned up many times. V usage is TRBV7-2 and J usage is TRBJ2-1, with 7 bases that match TRBD1. The J segment lost 4 bases and the V segment lost 4 bases, leaving 10 bases of the junction unmatched. Germline lookup yields CDR1 SGHTA and CDR2 FQGNSA. The CDR3 is 16 amino acids. The chain's CDR3 is CASSYTGTAVYNEQFF. The CDR3 nucleotides read TGTGCCAGCAGCTATACCGGGACAGCGGTTTACAATGAGCAGTTCTTC. The entire variable domain, with the rest obtained from reference TRBV7-2 and TRBJ2-1, is as follows: GAGVSQSPSNKVTEKGKDVELRCDPISGHTALYWYRQSLGQGLEFLIYFQGNSAPDKSGLPSDRFSAERTGGSVSTLTIQRTQQEDSAVYLCASSYTGTAVYNEQFFGPGTRLTVL.

The chain combines TRBV7-3 with TRBJ2-3; 7 bases are a match to TRBD2. The ends lost 0 bases at V and 4 bases at J; junction bases unmatched: 7. Germline CDR1 SGHTA, CDR2 FQGTGA. The CDR3 extends over 16 amino acids. The CDR3 nucleotides are TGTGCCAGCAGCTTAACGGGCGGGAGTAACCCAGATACGCAGTATTTT. This translates into CASSLTGGSNPDTQYF.

This clonotype was seen more than once but under ten times. The J gene is TRBJ2-3, the V gene TRBV6-5, with 9 bases lining up with TRBD2. CDR3 size: 16 residues. Germline V gives CDR1 MNHEY, CDR2 SVGAGI. V lost 2 bases to trimming and J lost 4 bases; unmatched junction nucleotides: 7. The CDR3 sequence is CASSYGSGRNSDTQYF. In DNA form, the CDR3 reads TGTGCCAGCAGTTACGGGAGCGGGAGGAATTCAGATACGCAGTATTTT.

The V call is TRBV6-1, the J call TRBJ2-2; tentative D call: TRBD1 (5 bases). The CDR3 covers 15 residues. V gave up 10 bases and J gave up 4 bases, with 19 bases separating them. Germline V gives CDR1 MNHNS, CDR2 SASEGT. The DNA for the CDR3 is TGTGCCACCTTCGTAAGGGCAGGGATCACCGGGGAGCTGTTTTTT. It specifies CATFVRAGITGELFF.

The V and J genes are TRBV20-1 and TRBJ2-2; 11 bases line up with TRBD2. CDR3 length: 17 residues. CDR1 DFQATT and CDR2 SNEGSKA come from the germline V gene (reference sequence). The junction had 6 bases not matched to a gene; V was cut back by 3 bases and J by 0 bases. This CDR3 reads CSARSLAGGANTGELFF. The CDR3 region has the DNA TGCAGTGCTAGGTCTTTAGCGGGAGGGGCGAACACCGGGGAGCTGTTTTTT.

V is TRBV12-3 or TRBV12-4 and J is TRBJ2-7; D remains unclear. V was clipped by 5 bases and J by 5 bases, with 13 bases between them. CDR3 length: 13 residues. The chain's CDR3 is CASSLHSRDEQYF. CDR3 DNA sequence: TGTGCCAGCAGTCTCCACTCTCGGGACGAGCAGTACTTC.